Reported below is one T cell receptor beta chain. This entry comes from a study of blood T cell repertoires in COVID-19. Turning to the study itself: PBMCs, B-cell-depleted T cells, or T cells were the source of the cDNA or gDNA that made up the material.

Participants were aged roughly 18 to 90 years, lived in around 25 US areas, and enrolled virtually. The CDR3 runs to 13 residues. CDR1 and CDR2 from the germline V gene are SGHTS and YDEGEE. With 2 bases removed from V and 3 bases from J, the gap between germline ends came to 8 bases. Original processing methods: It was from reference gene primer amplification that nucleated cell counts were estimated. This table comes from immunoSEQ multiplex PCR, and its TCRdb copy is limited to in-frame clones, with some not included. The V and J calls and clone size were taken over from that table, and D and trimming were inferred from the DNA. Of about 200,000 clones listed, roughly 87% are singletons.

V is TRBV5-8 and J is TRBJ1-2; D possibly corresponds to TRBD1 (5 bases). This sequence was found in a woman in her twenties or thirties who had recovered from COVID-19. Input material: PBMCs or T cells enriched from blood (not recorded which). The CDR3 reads CASSLGADYGYTF. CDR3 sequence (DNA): TGTGCCAGCAGCTTAGGGGCAGACTATGGCTACACCTTC.